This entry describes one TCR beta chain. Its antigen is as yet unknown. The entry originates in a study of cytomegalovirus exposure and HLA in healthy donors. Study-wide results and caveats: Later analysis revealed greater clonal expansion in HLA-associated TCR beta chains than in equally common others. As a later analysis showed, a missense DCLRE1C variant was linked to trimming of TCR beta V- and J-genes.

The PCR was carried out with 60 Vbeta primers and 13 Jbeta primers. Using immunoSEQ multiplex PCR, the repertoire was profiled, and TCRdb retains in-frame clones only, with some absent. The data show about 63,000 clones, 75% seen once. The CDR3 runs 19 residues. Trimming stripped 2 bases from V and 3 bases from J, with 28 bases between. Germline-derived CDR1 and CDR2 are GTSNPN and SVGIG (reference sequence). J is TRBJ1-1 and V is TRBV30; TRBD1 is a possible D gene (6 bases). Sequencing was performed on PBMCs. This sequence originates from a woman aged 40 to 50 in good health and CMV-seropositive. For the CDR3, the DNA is TGTGCCTGGAGTAGTGGTATAAGGCGGGGGAAGGGGGGGGACACTGAAGCTTTCTTT. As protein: CAWSSGIRRGKGGDTEAFF. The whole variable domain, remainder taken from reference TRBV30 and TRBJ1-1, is SQTIHQWPATLVQPVGSPLSLECTVEGTSNPNLYWYRQAAGRGLQLLFYSVGIGQISSEVPQNLSASRPQDRQFILSSKKLLLSDSGFYLCAWSSGIRRGKGGDTEAFFGQGTRLTVV.